Below, 3 T cell receptor beta chains from the same sample are listed, as sequenced in a study of vaccination and CD4 T cells after COVID-19. Their target antigens are unknown. With the Oncomine TCR Beta short-read assay, DNA from cultured CD4+ T cells was sequenced. TCRdb reprocessed the PCR reads via MiXCR and lists one record per CDR3 protein. Found here are 10,000 to 13,000 distinct CDR3 sequences, approximately 80% of them singletons; the top ten hold around 17%. The treatment here: roughly 11-day PBMC culture with coronavirus spike peptide pools or control peptides (ViraFEST assay). Sequencing input: CD4+ T cells from blood, cultured in vitro. The receptor set was obtained from a human donor who had recovered from COVID-19.

The rearrangement links TRBV19 to TRBJ2-1; no firm D call. Germline CDR1 reads LNHDA; CDR2 reads SQIVND (reference sequence). Trimming left V 5 bases short and J 5 bases short, with 16 bases between. The CDR3 spans 15 residues. CDR3: CASSGAGTINNEQFF. The CDR3, as DNA: TGTGCCAGTAGTGGAGCAGGAACCATTAACAATGAGCAGTTCTTC.

This clonotype occurred once. The chain carries TRBV2 and TRBJ1-2, with 8 positions matching TRBD1. V lost 9 bases to trimming and J lost 0 bases; unmatched junction nucleotides: 9. Germline V CDR1 and CDR2: SNHLY, FYNNEI. This CDR3 has 15 residues. The CDR3 protein is CASEDRGFPNYGYTF. DNA for the CDR3: TGTGCCAGTGAAGACAGGGGCTTCCCTAACTATGGCTACACCTTC.

V usage is TRBV27 and J usage is TRBJ1-5; D not resolved. The length of the CDR3 is 14 residues. V lost 8 bases and J lost 3, with 14 bases in between. In germline, CDR1 is MNHEY, CDR2 SMNVEV (reference sequence). As DNA, the CDR3 is TGTGCCAGCGGGAAGGCTCCGGTCAATCAGCCCCAGCATTTT. Amino acid sequence: CASGKAPVNQPQHF.